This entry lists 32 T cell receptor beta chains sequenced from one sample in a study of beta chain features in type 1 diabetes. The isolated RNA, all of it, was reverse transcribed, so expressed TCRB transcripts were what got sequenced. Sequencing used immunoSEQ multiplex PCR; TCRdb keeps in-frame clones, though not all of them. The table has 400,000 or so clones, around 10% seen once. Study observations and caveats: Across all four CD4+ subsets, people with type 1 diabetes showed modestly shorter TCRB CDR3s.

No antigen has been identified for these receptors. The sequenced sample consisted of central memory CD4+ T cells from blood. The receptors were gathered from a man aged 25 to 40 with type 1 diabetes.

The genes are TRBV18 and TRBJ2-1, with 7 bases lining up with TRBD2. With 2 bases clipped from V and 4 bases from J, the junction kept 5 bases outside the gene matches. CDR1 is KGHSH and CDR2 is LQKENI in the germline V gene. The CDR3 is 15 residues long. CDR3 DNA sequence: TGTGCCAGCTCACCAGGGGCGGGAGAATACAATGAGCAGTTCTTC. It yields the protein CASSPGAGEYNEQFF.

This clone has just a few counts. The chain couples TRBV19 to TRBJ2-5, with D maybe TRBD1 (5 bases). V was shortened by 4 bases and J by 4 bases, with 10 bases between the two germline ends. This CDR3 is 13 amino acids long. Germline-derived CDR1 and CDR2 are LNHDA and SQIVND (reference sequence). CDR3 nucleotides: TGTGCCAGTAGTAGGACAAAAGGAGAGACCCAGTACTTC. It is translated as CASSRTKGETQYF.

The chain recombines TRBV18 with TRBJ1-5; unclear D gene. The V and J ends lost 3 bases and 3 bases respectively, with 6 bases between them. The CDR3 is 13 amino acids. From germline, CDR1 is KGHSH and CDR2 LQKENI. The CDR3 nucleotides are TGTGCCAGCTCACCTACCTTCAATCAGCCCCAGCATTTT. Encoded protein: CASSPTFNQPQHF.

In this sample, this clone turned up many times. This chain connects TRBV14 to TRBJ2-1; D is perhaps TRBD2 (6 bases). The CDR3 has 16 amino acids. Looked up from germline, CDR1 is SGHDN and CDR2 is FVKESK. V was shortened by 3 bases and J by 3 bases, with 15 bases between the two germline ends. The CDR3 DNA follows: TGTGCCAGCAGCCATATGAGCGGGTCTAACTACAATGAGCAGTTCTTC. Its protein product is CASSHMSGSNYNEQFF.

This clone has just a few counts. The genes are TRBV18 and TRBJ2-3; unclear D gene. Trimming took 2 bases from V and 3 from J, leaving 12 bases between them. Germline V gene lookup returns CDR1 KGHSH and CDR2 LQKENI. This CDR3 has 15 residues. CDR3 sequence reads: CASSPGAGQTDTQYF. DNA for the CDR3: TGTGCCAGCTCACCAGGTGCCGGGCAAACAGATACGCAGTATTTT.

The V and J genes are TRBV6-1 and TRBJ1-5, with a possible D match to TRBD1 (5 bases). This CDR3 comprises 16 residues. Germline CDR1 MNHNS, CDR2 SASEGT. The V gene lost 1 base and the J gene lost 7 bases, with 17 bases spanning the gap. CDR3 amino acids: CASSEGLLGQGQPQHF. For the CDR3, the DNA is TGTGCCAGCAGTGAAGGTTTGTTAGGGCAGGGCCAGCCCCAGCATTTT.

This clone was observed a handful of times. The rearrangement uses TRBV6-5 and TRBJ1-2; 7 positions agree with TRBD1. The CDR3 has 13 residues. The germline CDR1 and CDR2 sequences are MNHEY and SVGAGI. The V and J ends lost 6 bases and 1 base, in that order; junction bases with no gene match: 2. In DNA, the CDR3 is TGTGCCAGCAGCCGGGACAGTAACTATGGCTACACCTTC. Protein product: CASSRDSNYGYTF.

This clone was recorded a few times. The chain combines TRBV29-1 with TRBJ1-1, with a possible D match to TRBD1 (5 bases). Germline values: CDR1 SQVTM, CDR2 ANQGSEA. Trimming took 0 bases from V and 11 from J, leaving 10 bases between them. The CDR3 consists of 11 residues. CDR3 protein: CSVEDVGVAFF. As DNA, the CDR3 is TGCAGCGTTGAAGATGTAGGGGTTGCTTTCTTT.

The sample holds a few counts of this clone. Written as DNA, the CDR3 is TGTGCCAGCAGCCAATTTGGGCAAGAGACCCAGTACTTC. This encodes CASSQFGQETQYF. The gene calls are TRBV4-2 and TRBJ2-5; no definite D call. Germline CDR1 LGHNA, CDR2 YNFKEQ. Trimming took off 2 bases at V and 2 bases at J, with 6 bases between the two ends. The CDR3 spans 13 residues.

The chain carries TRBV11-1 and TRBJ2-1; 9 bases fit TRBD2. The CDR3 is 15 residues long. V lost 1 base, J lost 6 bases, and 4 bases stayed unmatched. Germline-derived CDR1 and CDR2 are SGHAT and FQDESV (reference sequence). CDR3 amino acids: CASSLGGAGGNEQFF. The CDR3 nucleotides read TGTGCCAGCAGCTTAGGAGGAGCGGGAGGCAATGAGCAGTTCTTC.

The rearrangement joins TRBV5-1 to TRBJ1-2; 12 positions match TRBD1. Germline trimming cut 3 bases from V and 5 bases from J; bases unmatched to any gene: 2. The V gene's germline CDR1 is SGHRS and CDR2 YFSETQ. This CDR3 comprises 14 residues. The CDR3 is CASSWDRGQYGYTF. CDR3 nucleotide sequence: TGCGCCAGCAGCTGGGACAGGGGGCAATATGGCTACACCTTC.

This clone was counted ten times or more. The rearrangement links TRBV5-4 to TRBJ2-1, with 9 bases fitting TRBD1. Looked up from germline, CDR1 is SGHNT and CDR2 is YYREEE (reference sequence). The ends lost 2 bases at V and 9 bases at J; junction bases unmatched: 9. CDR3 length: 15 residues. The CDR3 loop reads CASSFLTGGKGEQFF. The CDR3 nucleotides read TGTGCCAGCAGCTTCCTGACAGGGGGTAAGGGTGAGCAGTTCTTC.

CDR3 bases: TGTGCCAGCAGCTTAGCCGGGACTAATACGCAGTATTTT. It encodes CASSLAGTNTQYF. V is TRBV7-2 and J is TRBJ2-3, with TRBD2 matching 7 bases. V gave up 0 bases and J gave up 7 bases; unmatched junction bases: 1. The germline V gene encodes CDR1 SGHTA and CDR2 FQGNSA. The CDR3 has 13 residues.

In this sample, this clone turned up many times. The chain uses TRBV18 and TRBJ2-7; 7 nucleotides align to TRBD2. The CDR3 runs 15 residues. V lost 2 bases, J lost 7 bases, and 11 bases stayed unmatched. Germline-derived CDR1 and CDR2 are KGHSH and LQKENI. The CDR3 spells CASSPIVSGNGEQYF. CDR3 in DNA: TGTGCCAGCTCACCAATCGTAAGCGGGAATGGAGAGCAGTACTTC.

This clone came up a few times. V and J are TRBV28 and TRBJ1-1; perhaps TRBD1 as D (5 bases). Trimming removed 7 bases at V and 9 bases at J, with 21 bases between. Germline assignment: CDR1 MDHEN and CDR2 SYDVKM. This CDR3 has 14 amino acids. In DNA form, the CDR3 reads TGTGCCAGCACCCCTCCCGGGGGGGGAGTTCAAGCTTTCTTT. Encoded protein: CASTPPGGGVQAFF.

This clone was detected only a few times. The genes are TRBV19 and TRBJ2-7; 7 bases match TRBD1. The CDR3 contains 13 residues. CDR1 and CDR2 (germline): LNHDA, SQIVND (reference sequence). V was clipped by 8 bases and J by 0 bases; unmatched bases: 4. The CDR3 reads CASRDSLSYEQYF. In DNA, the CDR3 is TGTGCCAGTCGGGACAGTCTCTCCTACGAGCAGTACTTC.

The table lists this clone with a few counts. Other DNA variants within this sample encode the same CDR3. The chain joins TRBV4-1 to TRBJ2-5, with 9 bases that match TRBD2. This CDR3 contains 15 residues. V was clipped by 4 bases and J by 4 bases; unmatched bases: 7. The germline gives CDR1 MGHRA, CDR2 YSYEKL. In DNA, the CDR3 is TGCGCCAGCAGCCTCGCGGGGGGGGGCCGAGAGACCCAGTACTTC. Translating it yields CASSLAGGGRETQYF.

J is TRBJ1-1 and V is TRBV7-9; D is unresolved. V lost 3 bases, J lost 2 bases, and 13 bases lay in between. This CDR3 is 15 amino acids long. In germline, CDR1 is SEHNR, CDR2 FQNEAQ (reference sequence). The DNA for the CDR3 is TGTGCCAGCAGCTTGTTCTCCCGTCCTAACACTGAAGCTTTCTTT. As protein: CASSLFSRPNTEAFF.

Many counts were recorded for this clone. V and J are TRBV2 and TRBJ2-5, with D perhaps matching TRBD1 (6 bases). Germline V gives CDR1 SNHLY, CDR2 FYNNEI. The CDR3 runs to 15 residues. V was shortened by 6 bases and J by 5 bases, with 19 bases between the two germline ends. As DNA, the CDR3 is TGTGCCAGCAGCCCCGATGATGGGGGCGGTGAGACCCAGTACTTC. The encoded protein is CASSPDDGGGETQYF. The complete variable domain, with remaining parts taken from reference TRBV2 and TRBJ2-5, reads EPEVTQTPSHQVTQMGQEVILRCVPISNHLYFYWYRQILGQKVEFLVSFYNNEISEKSEIFDDQFSVERPDGSNFTLKIRSTKLEDSAMYFCASSPDDGGGETQYFGPGTRLLVL.

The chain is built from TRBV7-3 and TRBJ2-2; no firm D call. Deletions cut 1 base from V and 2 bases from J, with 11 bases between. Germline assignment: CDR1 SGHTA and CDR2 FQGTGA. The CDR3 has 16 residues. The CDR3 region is CASSLRYQTNTGELFF. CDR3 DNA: TGTGCCAGCAGCTTAAGGTATCAGACCAACACCGGGGAGCTGTTTTTT. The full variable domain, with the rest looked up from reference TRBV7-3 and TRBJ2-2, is GAGVSQTPSNKVTEKGKYVELRCDPISGHTALYWYRQSLGQGPEFLIYFQGTGAADDSGLPNDRFFAVRPEGSVSTLKIQRTERGDSAVYLCASSLRYQTNTGELFFGEGSRLTVL.

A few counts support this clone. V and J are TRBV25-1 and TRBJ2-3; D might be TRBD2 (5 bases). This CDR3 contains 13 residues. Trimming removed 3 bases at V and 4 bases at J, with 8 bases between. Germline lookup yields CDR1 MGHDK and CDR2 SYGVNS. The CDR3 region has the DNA TGTGCCAGCAGTGACCTAGCACCAGATACGCAGTATTTT. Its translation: CASSDLAPDTQYF.

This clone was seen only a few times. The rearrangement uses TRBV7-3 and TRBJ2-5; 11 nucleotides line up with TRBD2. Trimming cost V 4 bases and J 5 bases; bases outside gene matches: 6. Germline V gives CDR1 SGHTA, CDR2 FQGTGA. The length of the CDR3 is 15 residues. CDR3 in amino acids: CASSSSSGRWETQYF. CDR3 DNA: TGTGCCAGCAGCTCCTCTAGCGGGAGGTGGGAGACCCAGTACTTC.

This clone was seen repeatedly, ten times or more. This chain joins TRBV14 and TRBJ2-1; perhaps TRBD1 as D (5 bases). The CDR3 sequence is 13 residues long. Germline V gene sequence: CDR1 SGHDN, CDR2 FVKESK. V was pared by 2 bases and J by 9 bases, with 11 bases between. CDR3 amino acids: CASSQTARGEQFF. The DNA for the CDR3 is TGTGCCAGCAGCCAAACCGCTAGGGGTGAGCAGTTCTTC.

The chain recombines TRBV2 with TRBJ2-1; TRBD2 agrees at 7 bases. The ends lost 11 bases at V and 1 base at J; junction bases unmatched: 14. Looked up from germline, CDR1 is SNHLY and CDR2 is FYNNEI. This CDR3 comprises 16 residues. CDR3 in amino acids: CAYIAGRRSSYNEQFF. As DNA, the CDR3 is TGTGCCTACATAGCGGGCCGGAGGAGTTCCTACAATGAGCAGTTCTTC.

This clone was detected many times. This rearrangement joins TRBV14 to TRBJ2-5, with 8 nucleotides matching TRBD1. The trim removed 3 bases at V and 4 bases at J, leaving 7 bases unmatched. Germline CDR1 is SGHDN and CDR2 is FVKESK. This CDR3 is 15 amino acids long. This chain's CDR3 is CASSHLSGTGETQYF. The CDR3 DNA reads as TGTGCCAGCAGCCACCTCTCCGGGACAGGAGAGACCCAGTACTTC. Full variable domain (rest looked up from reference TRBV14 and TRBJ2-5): EAGVTQFPSHSVIEKGQTVTLRCDPISGHDNLYWYRRVMGKEIKFLLHFVKESKQDESGMPNNRFLAERTGGTYSTLKVQPAELEDSGVYFCASSHLSGTGETQYFGPGTRLLVL.

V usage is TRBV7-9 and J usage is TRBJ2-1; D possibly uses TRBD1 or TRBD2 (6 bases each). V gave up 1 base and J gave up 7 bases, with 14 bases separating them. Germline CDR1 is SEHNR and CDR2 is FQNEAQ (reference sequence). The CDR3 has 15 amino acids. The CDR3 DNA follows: TGTGCCAGCAGCTTAGATTCGGGGGCTTGGAATGAGCAGTTCTTC. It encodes CASSLDSGAWNEQFF.

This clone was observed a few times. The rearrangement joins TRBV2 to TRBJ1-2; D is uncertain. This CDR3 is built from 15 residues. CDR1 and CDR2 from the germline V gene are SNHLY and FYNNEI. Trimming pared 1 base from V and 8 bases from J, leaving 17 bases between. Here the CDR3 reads CASSEVMPTLEGYTF. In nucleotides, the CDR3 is TGTGCCAGCAGTGAAGTCATGCCAACCCTGGAGGGCTACACCTTC.

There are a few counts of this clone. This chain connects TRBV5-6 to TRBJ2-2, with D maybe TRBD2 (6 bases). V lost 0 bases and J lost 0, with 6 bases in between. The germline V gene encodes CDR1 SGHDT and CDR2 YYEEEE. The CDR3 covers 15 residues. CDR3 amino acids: CASSLGLANTGELFF. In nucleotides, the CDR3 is TGTGCCAGCAGCTTGGGACTAGCGAACACCGGGGAGCTGTTTTTT.

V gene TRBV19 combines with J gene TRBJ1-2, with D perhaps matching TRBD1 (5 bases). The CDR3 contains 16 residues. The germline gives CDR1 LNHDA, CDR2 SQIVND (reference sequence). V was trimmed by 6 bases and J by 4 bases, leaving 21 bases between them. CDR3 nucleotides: TGTGCCAGTAGGCCGGGACTCTCACGGACGGGCTATGGCTACACCTTC. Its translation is CASRPGLSRTGYGYTF.

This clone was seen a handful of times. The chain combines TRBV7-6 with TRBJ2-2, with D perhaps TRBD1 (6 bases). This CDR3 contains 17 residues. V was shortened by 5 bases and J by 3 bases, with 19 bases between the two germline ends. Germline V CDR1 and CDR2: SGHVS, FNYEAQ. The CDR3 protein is CASSQEIRGADTGELFF. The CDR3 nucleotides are TGTGCCAGCAGCCAAGAGATCAGGGGCGCCGACACCGGGGAGCTGTTTTTT.

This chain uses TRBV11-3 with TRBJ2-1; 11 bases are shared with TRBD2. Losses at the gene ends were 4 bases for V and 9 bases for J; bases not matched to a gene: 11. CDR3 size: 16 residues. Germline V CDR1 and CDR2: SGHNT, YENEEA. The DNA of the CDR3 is TGTGCCAGCAGCTCGGGACTAGCGGCCACCTCAGGTGAGCAGTTCTTC. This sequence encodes CASSSGLAATSGEQFF. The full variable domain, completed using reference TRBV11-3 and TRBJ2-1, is EAGVVQSPRYKIIEKKQPVAFWCNPISGHNTLYWYLQNLGQGPELLIRYENEEAVDDSQLPKDRFSAERLKGVDSTLKIQPAELGDSAVYLCASSSGLAATSGEQFFGPGTRLTVL.

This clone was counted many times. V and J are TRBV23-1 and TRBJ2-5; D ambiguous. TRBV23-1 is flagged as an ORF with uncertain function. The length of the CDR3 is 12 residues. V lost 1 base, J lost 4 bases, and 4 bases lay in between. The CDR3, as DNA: TGCGCCAGCAGTCAATTGGTAGAGACCCAGTACTTC. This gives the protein CASSQLVETQYF.